The rows below give T cell receptor beta chains drawn from one sample of a study of T cells after yellow fever vaccination. TCRdb fed the 5' RACE reads into MiXCR, producing one record per CDR3 protein. The sample gives more than 300,000 distinct CDR3 sequences, roughly 10% of which show up once; around 3.2% is in the top ten. This specimen consisted of CD4+ T cells sorted from PBMCs, obtained 45 days after the yellow fever booster vaccination. The receptor source for this set is a man aged 18 to 30 who received the YFV17D yellow fever vaccine. CDR3s leave out the opening cysteine and the closing phenylalanine or tryptophan. Each record gives: J gene, V gene, CDR3 protein.

>TRBJ2-1|TRBV5-1
ASSLIPGTGYNEQF
>TRBJ2-7|TRBV7-2
ASSSGGAAQY
>TRBJ1-4|TRBV5-1
ASSTSGTGIRSGEKLF
>TRBJ2-3|TRBV24-1
ATSEGQGRTDTQY
>TRBJ2-3|TRBV7-2
ASSSVERDTQY
>TRBJ1-2|TRBV6-2/TRBV6-3
ASSYSNRQAYGYT
>TRBJ2-2|TRBV5-1
ASSNWRGTNTGELF
>TRBJ1-3|TRBV4-1
ASSPTTGNSGNTIY
>TRBJ2-5|TRBV29-1
SVVGSGETQY
>TRBJ1-5|TRBV7-2
ASSSRGGSQPQH
>TRBJ1-5|TRBV18
ASSPPGLRSNQPQH
>TRBJ1-1|TRBV5-1
ASSLGGTSNTEAF
>TRBJ1-5|TRBV5-1
ASSLGPEVQPQH
>TRBJ2-2|TRBV5-1
ASSYSSTNTGELF
>TRBJ2-5|TRBV19
ASSIPGGGPKETQY
>TRBJ2-3|TRBV9
ASSVGRGTDTQY
>TRBJ1-1|TRBV2
ASSGQLTMNTEAF
>TRBJ2-5|TRBV7-3
ASSSSGTGAETQY
>TRBJ2-1|TRBV12-3/TRBV12-4
ASSVGLAYNEQF
>TRBJ1-2|TRBV9
ASSVDLSANYGYT
>TRBJ2-4|TRBV12-3/TRBV12-4
ASSAGGGAKNIQY
>TRBJ2-3|TRBV7-2
ASMKGGAGGVRDTQY
>TRBJ2-7|TRBV19
ASSIDTGSTYEQY
>TRBJ1-2|TRBV20-1
SASVPGAGVYGYT
>TRBJ1-1|TRBV18
ASSPRQKEAF
>TRBJ1-6|TRBV10-3
AISGQAPLKSLH
>TRBJ1-5|TRBV6-6
ASRRTINRGSNQPQH
>TRBJ1-1|TRBV28
ASSSAPEAF
>TRBJ1-2|TRBV27
ASSPSTGTRYGYT
>TRBJ2-3|TRBV20-1
SAQGLLTDTQY
>TRBJ1-1|TRBV7-9
ASTIDLDTEAF
>TRBJ2-1|TRBV6-2/TRBV6-3
ASSYTPLEIARGNEQF
>TRBJ2-3|TRBV20-1
SAVRPYPSTDTQY
>TRBJ2-5|TRBV20-1
SVLPQETQY
>TRBJ2-3|TRBV30
AWSQDFTTDTQY
>TRBJ1-2|TRBV7-9
ASSLTGQGLTDGYT
>TRBJ1-4|TRBV2
ASSPGTSGEKLF
>TRBJ2-2|TRBV5-4
ASSPGLAGGNTGELF
>TRBJ2-5|TRBV5-6
ASSYEQGAETQY
>TRBJ2-5|TRBV20-1
SARGGASLETQY
>TRBJ2-7|TRBV7-9
ASSLLGLPPEQY
>TRBJ2-7|TRBV4-3
ASSQEATASDYEQY
>TRBJ2-2|TRBV7-3
ASSSGLAGGTNTGELF
>TRBJ1-4|TRBV28
ASSWRQGATNEKLF
>TRBJ1-1|TRBV20-1
SAIRQPENTEAF
>TRBJ1-5|TRBV28
ASSLEGIGNQPQH
>TRBJ1-1|TRBV20-1
SATASGRGTEAF
>TRBJ2-3|TRBV10-1
ASSELRGASTDTQY
>TRBJ1-1|TRBV15
ATSRGTGDGAF
>TRBJ2-7|TRBV6-2/TRBV6-3
ASSPRMYEQY
>TRBJ2-4|TRBV12-3/TRBV12-4
ASSAPGQLAKNIQY
>TRBJ1-6|TRBV7-3
ASSLGTENSPLH